Presented here are 28 T cell receptor beta chains from one specimen sequenced in a study of identical twins. TCRdb called the 5' RACE reads again in MiXCR, with one record for every CDR3 protein. The repertoire holds about 200,000 distinct CDR3 sequences, more than 9% seen once, with 9% to 10% in the top ten. The sequenced sample consisted of memory T cells sorted from blood. These receptors all come from a man aged 50 or older in good health.

The V and J genes are TRBV4-3 and TRBJ1-4, with TRBD1 identical over 9 bases. The CDR3 has 15 amino acids. V trimming: 3 bases; J trimming: 7 bases; junction bases outside the gene matches: 6. Germline V gene sequence: CDR1 LGHNA, CDR2 YSLEER. CDR3 in DNA: TGCGCCAGCAGCCACTTCAGGACAGGGGTTGAAAAACTGTTTTTT. Translated, it gives CASSHFRTGVEKLFF.

This clonotype was observed at least ten times. The chain joins TRBV9 to TRBJ2-7; D uncertain. With 4 bases removed from V and 5 bases from J, the gap between germline ends came to 13 bases. The V gene's germline CDR1 is SGDLS and CDR2 YYNGEE. This CDR3 comprises 13 residues. The CDR3 is CASSPRVLDEQYF. CDR3 DNA: TGTGCCAGCAGCCCCCGAGTGCTCGACGAGCAGTACTTC.

This chain links TRBV20-1 with TRBJ1-1; D is undetermined. In germline, CDR1 is DFQATT, CDR2 SNEGSKA (reference sequence). The germline V and J ends were trimmed by 6 bases and 6 bases, with 17 bases remaining between them. The CDR3 is made up of 13 amino acids. The CDR3 DNA follows: TGCAGTGCAAAAGAAGGAGGAAACCCTGAAGCTTTCTTT. The encoded protein is CSAKEGGNPEAFF.

The chain is built from TRBV7-6 and TRBJ2-7; the match to TRBD1 covers 8 bases. Germline CDR1 reads SGHVS; CDR2 reads FNYEAQ. V lost 0 bases, J lost 7 bases, and 5 bases stayed unmatched. The length of the CDR3 is 14 residues. CDR3 nucleotides: TGTGCCAGCAGCTTAGCGGACAGGGTGGGAGAGCAGTACTTC. This translates into CASSLADRVGEQYF.

This clonotype was detected ten times or more. The J gene is TRBJ2-7, the V gene TRBV29-1; 9 nucleotides align to TRBD2. V was pared by 5 bases and J by 4 bases, with 6 bases of the junction left unmatched. The CDR3 extends over 13 amino acids. Per germline, CDR1 SQVTM and CDR2 ANQGSEA. CDR3 in DNA: TGCAGCGTTCTACTAGCGGGTACATACGAGCAGTACTTC. Its translation is CSVLLAGTYEQYF.

This clonotype came up a few times. The CDR3 region has the DNA TGTGCCAGCAGGAGACTAGCGGGGGGAACAGATACGCAGTATTTT. Protein product: CASRRLAGGTDTQYF. This sequence joins TRBV28 and TRBJ2-3; TRBD2 matches 13 bases. Per germline, CDR1 MDHEN and CDR2 SYDVKM. CDR3 length equals 15 residues. The trim removed 6 bases at V and 3 bases at J, leaving 3 bases unmatched.

This clonotype was detected only a few times. V usage is TRBV2 and J usage is TRBJ2-5, with D perhaps TRBD1 (5 bases). From germline, CDR1 is SNHLY and CDR2 FYNNEI. This CDR3 is built from 15 residues. Between the trimmed V and J ends, which lost 3 bases and 4 bases, there was a span of 15 bases. The CDR3 coding sequence is TGTGCCAGCAGTGAGGACACGTGGTCTAGAGAGACCCAGTACTTC. Amino acid sequence: CASSEDTWSRETQYF. The variable domain in full, completed from reference TRBV2 and TRBJ2-5, reads EPEVTQTPSHQVTQMGQEVILRCVPISNHLYFYWYRQILGQKVEFLVSFYNNEISEKSEIFDDQFSVERPDGSNFTLKIRSTKLEDSAMYFCASSEDTWSRETQYFGPGTRLLVL.

The rearrangement uses TRBV12-3 or TRBV12-4 and TRBJ1-2; D not resolved. The CDR3 is 12 residues long. V was shortened by 6 bases and J by 14 bases, with 19 bases between the two germline ends. The DNA of the CDR3 is TGTGCCAGCAGGAGGGTAAATCTCCCGTGGACCTTC. Protein product: CASRRVNLPWTF.

The chain combines TRBV6-1 with TRBJ2-7, with 7 bases matching TRBD2. CDR3 size: 14 residues. Trimming took 4 bases from V and 5 from J; bases not matched to a gene: 8. In germline, CDR1 is MNHNS, CDR2 SASEGT. CDR3: CASSAGGGTNEQYF. CDR3 in DNA: TGTGCCAGCAGTGCGGGAGGAGGTACCAACGAGCAGTACTTC.

This clonotype was seen just once. The J gene is TRBJ2-3, the V gene TRBV3-1; 8 bases agree with TRBD2. The V segment lost 3 bases and the J segment 7 bases; nucleotides outside the gene matches: 15. CDR1 and CDR2 (germline): LGHDT, YNNKEL (reference sequence). CDR3 length: 17 amino acids. The CDR3 DNA reads as TGTGCCAGCAGCCAGGACGGACTAGCCTTGTCCCCTTATACGCAGTATTTT. Protein product: CASSQDGLALSPYTQYF.

As for this clonotype: One end of the junction is discordant with germline, which a read error may explain. This sequence joins TRBV7-2 and TRBJ2-6; D possibly corresponds to TRBD1 (5 bases). The CDR3 runs to 15 residues. CDR1 and CDR2 (germline): SGHTA, FQGNSA. CDR3 in DNA: TGTGCCAGCAGTTCCGTCTTCTCTGGGGCCAACGTCCCGACTTTC. This encodes CASSSVFSGANVPTF.

The gene calls are TRBV20-1 and TRBJ1-6; D may be TRBD1 (5 bases). Per germline, CDR1 DFQATT and CDR2 SNEGSKA (reference sequence). The CDR3 length is 14 residues. V lost 3 bases and J 5 bases, leaving 11 bases between the germline ends. Here the CDR3 reads CSASEGYNNSPLHF. CDR3 DNA: TGCAGTGCTAGCGAGGGGTACAATAATTCACCCCTCCACTTT.

This clonotype was counted between two and nine times. The chain links TRBV3-1 to TRBJ2-1; 7 bases match TRBD2. CDR3 length: 13 residues. From germline, CDR1 is LGHDT and CDR2 YNNKEL (reference sequence). Trimming took 5 bases from V and 6 from J; bases not matched to a gene: 4. The CDR3 protein is CASSYGTINEQFF. CDR3 nucleotide sequence: TGTGCCAGCAGCTACGGGACTATCAATGAGCAGTTCTTC.

This clonotype came up a few times. CDR3 sequence: CASSKARGDGYTF. DNA for the CDR3: TGTGCCAGCAGCAAAGCGCGGGGGGATGGCTACACCTTC. The chain combines TRBV21-1 with TRBJ1-2; the D call of TRBD1 is as the table states it, not checked on the DNA. TRBV21-1 corresponds to a pseudogene. The CDR3 sequence is 13 residues long.

This clonotype was recorded many times. The rearrangement links TRBV4-3 to TRBJ2-7; possibly TRBD1 or TRBD2 for D (5 bases each). Looked up from germline, CDR1 is LGHNA and CDR2 is YSLEER. The CDR3 covers 14 residues. V lost 4 bases, J lost 3 bases, and 13 bases lay in between. CDR3 protein: CASSPRDGFYEQYF. CDR3 coding DNA: TGCGCCAGCAGCCCTCGGGACGGGTTCTACGAGCAGTACTTC.

This clonotype was detected many times. The rearrangement joins TRBV5-5 to TRBJ2-1, with D unclear. Trimming took 0 bases from V and 4 from J, leaving 11 bases between them. The CDR3 sequence is 15 residues long. The germline gives CDR1 SGHKS, CDR2 YYEKEE (reference sequence). The CDR3 bases are TGTGCCAGCAGCTTGGAAGCGAGATCTTACAATGAGCAGTTCTTC. Amino acids: CASSLEARSYNEQFF.

Many counts were recorded for this clonotype. The rearrangement joins TRBV3-1 to TRBJ1-2; no clear D. Germline V lookup: CDR1 LGHDT, CDR2 YNNKEL (reference sequence). The V end was cut by 1 base, the J end by 8 bases, with 8 bases between. CDR3 length equals 12 residues. The CDR3 nucleotides read TGTGCCAGCAGCCAAGGGCCCACGGGCTACACCTTC. Translating it yields CASSQGPTGYTF.

There are many counts of this clonotype. The V gene is TRBV15, the J gene TRBJ1-5; D ambiguous. The CDR3 length is 14 residues. The germline CDR1 and CDR2 sequences are LNHNV and YYDKDF (reference sequence). V was cut by 0 bases and J by 7 bases, with 10 bases left in between. CDR3: CATSRDRRGQPQHF. In DNA form, the CDR3 reads TGTGCCACCAGCAGAGACCGTCGGGGACAGCCCCAGCATTTT.

The chain employs TRBV6-1 and TRBJ2-7, with TRBD1 identical over 9 bases. Germline CDR1 MNHNS, CDR2 SASEGT. Trimming took 6 bases from V and 9 from J; bases not matched to a gene: 15. The CDR3 covers 15 residues. The CDR3 DNA sequence: TGTGCCAGCAGACCTCCGGGACAGGGAACTCTTGGGCAGTACTTC. Amino acids: CASRPPGQGTLGQYF.

In this sample, this clonotype turned up a few times. The CDR3 protein is CASSLDWGRDTEAFF. Here the CDR3 DNA reads TGCGCCAGCAGCTTGGACTGGGGGCGCGACACTGAAGCTTTCTTT. The V and J genes are TRBV5-1 and TRBJ1-1; a weak D match, TRBD1 (6 bases). With 0 bases removed from V and 3 bases from J, the gap between germline ends came to 12 bases. Per germline, CDR1 SGHRS and CDR2 YFSETQ. CDR3 size: 15 residues.

This clonotype was seen at least ten times. This sequence joins TRBV24-1 and TRBJ2-5; 7 bases map to TRBD2. From germline, CDR1 is KGHDR and CDR2 SFDVKD. After removal of 7 bases from V and 2 bases from J, the junction contained 12 bases not matched to a gene. The CDR3 sequence is 16 residues long. The CDR3 nucleotides read TGTGCCACCAGCCCAGGGAGGGGTCATCTACAAGAGACCCAGTACTTC. As protein: CATSPGRGHLQETQYF.

In this sample, this clonotype turned up a few times. V usage is TRBV29-1 and J usage is TRBJ2-7; TRBD1 aligns across 11 bases. Germline CDR1 SQVTM, CDR2 ANQGSEA. The CDR3 is 11 amino acids. V trimming: 6 bases; J trimming: 9 bases; junction bases outside the gene matches: 4. DNA of the CDR3: TGCAGCGTCCGGACAGGGGGCTGGCAGTACTTC. Encoded protein: CSVRTGGWQYF.

The table lists this clonotype with a few counts. This sequence joins TRBV28 and TRBJ2-7, with 9 bases that match TRBD1. The CDR3 loop spans 13 amino acids. The V gene end was trimmed by 6 bases and the J gene end by 7 bases; junction bases not matched to a gene: 7. Germline CDR1 is MDHEN and CDR2 is SYDVKM. The CDR3 spells CASSRTGAGEQYF. The CDR3 bases are TGTGCCAGCAGCCGGACAGGGGCAGGGGAGCAGTACTTC. Full variable domain (remainder filled in from reference TRBV28 and TRBJ2-7): DVKVTQSSRYLVKRTGEKVFLECVQDMDHENMFWYRQDPGLGLRLIYFSYDVKMKEKGDIPEGYSVSREKKERFSLILESASTNQTSMYLCASSRTGAGEQYFGPGTRLTVT.

The chain combines TRBV12-3 or TRBV12-4 with TRBJ2-7; 8 bases are a match to TRBD2. With 3 bases clipped from V and 3 bases from J, the junction kept 13 bases outside the gene matches. The CDR3 consists of 17 residues. CDR3 protein: CASSFGGRLALFYEQYF. DNA for the CDR3: TGTGCCAGCAGTTTTGGCGGACGACTAGCGCTCTTCTACGAGCAGTACTTC.

This clonotype was observed a few times. The rearrangement joins TRBV27 to TRBJ2-7; 8 nucleotides match TRBD2. The CDR3 has 15 amino acids. The junction had 13 bases not matched to a gene; V was cut back by 8 bases and J by 4 bases. CDR1 and CDR2 from the germline V gene are MNHEY and SMNVEV (reference sequence). The CDR3 coding sequence is TGTGCCAGCGGTACAGCGGGAGTGAGTCGGTACGAGCAGTACTTC. Its translation is CASGTAGVSRYEQYF.

The chain carries TRBV12-3 or TRBV12-4 and TRBJ1-5; 7 bases line up with TRBD1. V was pared by 5 bases and J by 4 bases, with 2 bases of the junction left unmatched. This CDR3 is built from 13 residues. CDR3 sequence (DNA): TGTGCCAGCAGTAGGGGACAGAATCAGCCCCAGCATTTT. Protein sequence: CASSRGQNQPQHF.

This clonotype has ten or more counts. This rearrangement joins TRBV5-1 to TRBJ1-6; 9 nucleotides match TRBD1. Germline values: CDR1 SGHRS, CDR2 YFSETQ. The CDR3 length is 15 residues. Trimming at V came to 4 bases and at J to 9 bases, leaving 8 bases not matched to a gene. For the CDR3, the DNA is TGCGCCAGCAGCCAGAAGGGACAGGGAAGTTCACCCCTCCACTTT. Translation gives CASSQKGQGSSPLHF.

This clonotype was found a few times. The V and J genes are TRBV4-3 and TRBJ1-2, with D possibly matching TRBD1 (5 bases). The germline V gene has CDR1 LGHNA and CDR2 YSLEER. V was shortened by 2 bases and J by 1 base, with 11 bases between the two germline ends. The CDR3 runs 15 residues. The CDR3 nucleotides are TGCGCCAGCAGCCAAAATCCCGACAGTAACTATGGCTACACCTTC. Its translation: CASSQNPDSNYGYTF.